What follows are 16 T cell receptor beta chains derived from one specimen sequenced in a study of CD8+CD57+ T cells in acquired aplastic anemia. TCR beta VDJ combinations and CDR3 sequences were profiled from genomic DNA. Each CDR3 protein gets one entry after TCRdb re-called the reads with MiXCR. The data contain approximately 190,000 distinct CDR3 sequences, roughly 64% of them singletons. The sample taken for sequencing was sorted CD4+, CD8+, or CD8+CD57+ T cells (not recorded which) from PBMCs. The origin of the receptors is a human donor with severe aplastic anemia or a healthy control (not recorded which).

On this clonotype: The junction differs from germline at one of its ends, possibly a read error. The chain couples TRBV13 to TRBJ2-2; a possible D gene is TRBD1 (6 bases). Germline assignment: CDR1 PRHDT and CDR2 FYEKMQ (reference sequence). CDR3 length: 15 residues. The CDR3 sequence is CASSLEAGDTGELSW. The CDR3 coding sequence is TGTGCCAGCAGCTTAGAGGCAGGGGACACCGGGGAGCTGTCTTGG.

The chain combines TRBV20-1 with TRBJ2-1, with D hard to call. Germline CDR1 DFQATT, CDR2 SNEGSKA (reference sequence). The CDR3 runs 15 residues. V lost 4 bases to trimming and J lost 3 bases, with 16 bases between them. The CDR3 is CSAIPRMRGYNEQFF. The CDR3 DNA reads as TGCAGTGCTATCCCCAGGATGCGTGGCTACAATGAGCAGTTCTTC.

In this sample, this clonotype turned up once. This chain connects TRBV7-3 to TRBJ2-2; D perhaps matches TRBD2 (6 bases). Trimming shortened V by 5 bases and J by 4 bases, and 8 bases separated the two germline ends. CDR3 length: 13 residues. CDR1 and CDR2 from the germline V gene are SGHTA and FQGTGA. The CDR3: CASSPTSTGELFF. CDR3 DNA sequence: TGTGCCAGCAGCCCGACTAGCACCGGGGAGCTGTTTTTT.

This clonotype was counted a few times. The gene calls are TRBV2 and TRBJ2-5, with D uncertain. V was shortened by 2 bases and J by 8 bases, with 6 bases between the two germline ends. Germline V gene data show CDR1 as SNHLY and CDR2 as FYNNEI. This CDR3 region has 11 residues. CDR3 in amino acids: CASSELDTQYF. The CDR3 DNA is TGTGCCAGCAGTGAATTAGACACCCAGTACTTC.

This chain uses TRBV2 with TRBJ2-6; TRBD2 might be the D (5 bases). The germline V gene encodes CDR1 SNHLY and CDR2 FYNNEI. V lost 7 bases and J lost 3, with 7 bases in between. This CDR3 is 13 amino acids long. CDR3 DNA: TGTGCCAGCACGAGGGTTGGGGCCAACGTCCTGACTTTC. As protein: CASTRVGANVLTF.

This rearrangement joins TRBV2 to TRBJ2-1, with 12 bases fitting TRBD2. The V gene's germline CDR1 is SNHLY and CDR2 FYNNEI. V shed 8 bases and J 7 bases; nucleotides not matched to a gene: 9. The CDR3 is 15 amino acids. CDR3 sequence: CASLPRLAGVNEQFF. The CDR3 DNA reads TGTGCCAGCCTACCTCGACTAGCGGGAGTGAATGAGCAGTTCTTC.

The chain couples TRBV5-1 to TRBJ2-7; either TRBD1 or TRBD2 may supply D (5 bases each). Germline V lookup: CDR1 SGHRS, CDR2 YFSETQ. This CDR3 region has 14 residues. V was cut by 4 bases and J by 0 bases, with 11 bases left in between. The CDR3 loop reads CASSRDASSYEQYF. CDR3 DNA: TGCGCCAGCAGCAGGGACGCCAGCTCCTACGAGCAGTACTTC.

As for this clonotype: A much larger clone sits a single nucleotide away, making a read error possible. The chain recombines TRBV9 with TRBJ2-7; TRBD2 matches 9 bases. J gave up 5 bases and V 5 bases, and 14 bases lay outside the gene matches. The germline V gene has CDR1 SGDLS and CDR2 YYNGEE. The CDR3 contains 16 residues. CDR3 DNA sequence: TGTGCCAGCAGTTACGCGGGGGGGATTCCGCCCCACGAGCAGTACTTC. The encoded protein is CASSYAGGIPPHEQYF.

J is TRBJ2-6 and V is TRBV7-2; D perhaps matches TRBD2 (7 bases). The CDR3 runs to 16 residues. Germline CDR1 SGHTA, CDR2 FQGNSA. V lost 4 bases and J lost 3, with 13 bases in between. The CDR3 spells CASSSRGGLGANVLTF. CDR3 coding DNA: TGTGCCAGCAGCTCAAGGGGGGGGCTTGGGGCCAACGTCCTGACTTTC.

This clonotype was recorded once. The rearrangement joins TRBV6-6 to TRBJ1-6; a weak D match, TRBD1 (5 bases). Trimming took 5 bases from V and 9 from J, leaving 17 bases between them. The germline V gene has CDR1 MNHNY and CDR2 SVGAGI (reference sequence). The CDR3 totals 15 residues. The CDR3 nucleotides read TGTGCCAGCAGTCTAATGCCCCAGGGAGGTTCACCCCTCCACTTT. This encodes CASSLMPQGGSPLHF.

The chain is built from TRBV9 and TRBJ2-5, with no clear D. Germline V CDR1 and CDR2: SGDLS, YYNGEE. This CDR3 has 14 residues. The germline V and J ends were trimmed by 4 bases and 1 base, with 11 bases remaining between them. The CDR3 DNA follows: TGTGCCAGCAGCCCGCGGCCACTCCAAGAGACCCAGTACTTC. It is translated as CASSPRPLQETQYF.

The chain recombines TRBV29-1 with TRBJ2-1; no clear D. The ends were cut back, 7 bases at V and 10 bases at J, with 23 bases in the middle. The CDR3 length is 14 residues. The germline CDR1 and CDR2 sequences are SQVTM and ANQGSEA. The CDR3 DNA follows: TGCAGCGCTGCGTCTGACTTAACCTGGTCCGAGCAGTTCTTC. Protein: CSAASDLTWSEQFF.

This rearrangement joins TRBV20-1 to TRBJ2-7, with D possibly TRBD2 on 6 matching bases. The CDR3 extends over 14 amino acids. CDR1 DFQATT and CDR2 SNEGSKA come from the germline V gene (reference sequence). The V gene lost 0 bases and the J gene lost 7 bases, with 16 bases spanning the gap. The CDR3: CSARDGRAGGEQYF. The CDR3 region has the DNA TGCAGTGCTAGAGACGGTCGAGCGGGTGGGGAGCAGTACTTC.

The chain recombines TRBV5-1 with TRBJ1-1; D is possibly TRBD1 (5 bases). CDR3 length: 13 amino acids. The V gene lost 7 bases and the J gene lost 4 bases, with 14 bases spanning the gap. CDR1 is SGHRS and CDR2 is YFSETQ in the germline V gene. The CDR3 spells CASLGGFGTEAFF. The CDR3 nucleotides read TGCGCCAGCCTTGGGGGGTTCGGCACTGAAGCTTTCTTT.

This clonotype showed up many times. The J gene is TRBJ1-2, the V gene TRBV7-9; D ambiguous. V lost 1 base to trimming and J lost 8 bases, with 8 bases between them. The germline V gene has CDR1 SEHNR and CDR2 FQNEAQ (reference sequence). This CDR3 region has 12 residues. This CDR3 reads CASSLGGRGYTF. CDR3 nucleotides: TGTGCCAGCAGCTTAGGCGGGCGCGGCTACACCTTC.

The CDR3 DNA follows: TGTGCCACCAGCAGAGAAGGGGGCTTCTACGAGCAGTACTTC. Residues: CATSREGGFYEQYF. V usage is TRBV15 and J usage is TRBJ2-7, with 7 positions matching TRBD1. Per the germline V gene, CDR1 is LNHNV and CDR2 is YYDKDF (reference sequence). This CDR3 region has 14 residues. The J segment lost 3 bases and the V segment lost 0 bases, leaving 2 bases of the junction unmatched.